The 18 T cell receptor beta chains below were found in one sample sequenced in a study of long-term antiretroviral therapy in people with HIV. The assay used was immunoSEQ (version v3.0), run at survey level. Sequenced by immunoSEQ multiplex PCR; TCRdb stores in-frame clones only, minus some. The repertoire holds tens of thousands of clones, with around nine tenths as singletons. The sequences come from unsorted PBMCs, collected about 4.5 years after starting antiretroviral therapy. These receptors were obtained from a man under 40 with HIV.

The rearrangement uses TRBV14 and TRBJ2-1; D gene unclear. Looked up from germline, CDR1 is SGHDN and CDR2 is FVKESK. The CDR3 extends over 12 amino acids. The V gene lost 4 bases and the J gene lost 3 bases, with 4 bases spanning the gap. CDR3 residues: CASSLDYNEQFF. CDR3 nucleotide sequence: TGTGCCAGCAGCCTGGACTACAATGAGCAGTTCTTC.

J is TRBJ1-2 and V is TRBV18; no firm D call. Trimming removed 2 bases from V and 8 bases from J, with 6 bases in between. The germline gives CDR1 KGHSH, CDR2 LQKENI. The CDR3 extends over 11 amino acids. The CDR3 loop reads CASSPMGGYTF. The CDR3, as DNA: TGTGCCAGCTCACCAATGGGGGGCTACACCTTC.

The rearrangement uses TRBV7-3 and TRBJ2-3; no definite D call. V dropped 5 bases and J dropped 2 bases, with 11 bases sitting between them. The germline CDR1 and CDR2 sequences are SGHTA and FQGTGA. CDR3 size: 14 residues. CDR3 sequence: CASSPTKPTDTQYF. The CDR3 nucleotides read TGTGCCAGCAGCCCCACTAAGCCCACAGATACGCAGTATTTT. Complete variable domain (other parts from reference TRBV7-3 and TRBJ2-3): GAGVSQTPSNKVTEKGKYVELRCDPISGHTALYWYRQSLGQGPEFLIYFQGTGAADDSGLPNDRFFAVRPEGSVSTLKIQRTERGDSAVYLCASSPTKPTDTQYFGPGTRLTVL.

The chain couples TRBV4-3 to TRBJ2-7; the D is unclear. The CDR3 spans 17 residues. Trimming removed 0 bases from V and 3 bases from J, with 18 bases in between. Germline CDR1 reads LGHNA; CDR2 reads YSLEER. The CDR3 protein is CASSQERASAGNYEQYF. For the CDR3, the DNA is TGCGCCAGCAGCCAAGAAAGGGCGTCGGCAGGAAACTACGAGCAGTACTTC.

The chain is built from TRBV4-3 and TRBJ2-3; D assignment may be TRBD1 or TRBD2 (5 bases each). Between the trimmed V and J ends, which lost 0 bases and 4 bases, there was a span of 14 bases. The germline V gene encodes CDR1 LGHNA and CDR2 YSLEER. This CDR3 has 16 amino acids. CDR3 DNA: TGCGCCAGCAGCCAAGATCCGGGACCGACCCCAGATACGCAGTATTTT. Amino acid sequence: CASSQDPGPTPDTQYF.

The rearrangement uses TRBV9 and TRBJ2-1; D remains unclear. The CDR3 runs to 12 residues. Trimming took off 0 bases at V and 5 bases at J, with 3 bases between the two ends. Germline V gene sequence: CDR1 SGDLS, CDR2 YYNGEE. CDR3 amino acids: CASSVGNNEQFF. In nucleotides, the CDR3 is TGTGCCAGCAGCGTAGGAAACAATGAGCAGTTCTTC.

This chain uses TRBV9 with TRBJ2-2; D is perhaps TRBD2 (5 bases). Looked up from germline, CDR1 is SGDLS and CDR2 is YYNGEE. The length of the CDR3 is 16 residues. Trimming cost V 4 bases and J 3 bases, with 16 bases left between them. CDR3 in amino acids: CASSPRLSGYTGELFF. Here the CDR3 DNA reads TGTGCCAGCAGCCCACGACTTTCGGGGTACACCGGGGAGCTGTTTTTT.

This chain uses TRBV6-5 with TRBJ1-2; 9 nucleotides line up with TRBD1. V dropped 2 bases and J dropped 2; count of bases not matched to a gene: 0. The CDR3 runs 14 residues. Germline values: CDR1 MNHEY, CDR2 SVGAGI. CDR3 residues: CASSYGTGNYGYTF. The CDR3, as DNA: TGTGCCAGCAGTTACGGGACAGGGAACTATGGCTACACCTTC.

V and J are TRBV6-1 and TRBJ1-1; TRBD1 might be the D (5 bases). Germline V gene data show CDR1 as MNHNS and CDR2 as SASEGT. V was pared by 7 bases and J by 4 bases, with 16 bases between. The CDR3 consists of 14 residues. The CDR3 nucleotides are TGTGCCAGCATTAGGGACTGGGGGGGCACTGAAGCTTTCTTT. It specifies CASIRDWGGTEAFF.

The chain links TRBV7-9 to TRBJ1-2; D gene ambiguous. Trimming took 5 bases from V and 7 from J, leaving 14 bases between them. This CDR3 region has 13 residues. Per germline, CDR1 SEHNR and CDR2 FQNEAQ (reference sequence). The CDR3 region has the DNA TGTGCCAGCAGCCGCCTAGAATCGGGTGGCTACACCTTC. Protein: CASSRLESGGYTF.

J is TRBJ2-2 and V is TRBV18, with 7 bases fitting TRBD1. The V and J ends lost 2 bases and 8 bases, in that order; junction bases with no gene match: 8. From germline, CDR1 is KGHSH and CDR2 LQKENI. The CDR3 is 15 residues long. CDR3 region: CASSPNDRDRGELFF. The DNA of the CDR3 is TGTGCCAGCTCACCAAACGACAGGGACCGTGGGGAGCTGTTTTTT.

The CDR3 here is CASRAGSPYTDTQYF. The DNA of the CDR3 is TGTGCCAGCAGGGCAGGGTCCCCATACACAGATACGCAGTATTTT. The rearrangement joins TRBV6-5 to TRBJ2-3, with D tentatively TRBD1 (5 bases). This CDR3 has 15 residues. Trimming stripped 6 bases from V and 2 bases from J, with 15 bases between. The germline V gene encodes CDR1 MNHEY and CDR2 SVGAGI.

The chain recombines TRBV5-4 with TRBJ2-7; D is possibly TRBD1 (6 bases). V was clipped by 2 bases and J by 5 bases, with 14 bases between them. The CDR3 has 14 residues. Germline V gene sequence: CDR1 SGHNT, CDR2 YYREEE (reference sequence). The CDR3 loop is CASSFTQGLDEQYF. The CDR3 DNA follows: TGTGCCAGCAGCTTTACTCAGGGGCTCGACGAGCAGTACTTC.

The CDR3: CASSLCRRYTDTQYF. CDR3 nucleotides: TGTGCCAGCAGCTTATGTCGGCGCTACACAGATACGCAGTATTTT. This chain joins TRBV7-4 and TRBJ2-3; no clear D gene. This CDR3 comprises 15 residues. Trimming took 2 bases from V and 2 from J, leaving 11 bases between them. Germline V lookup: CDR1 SGHVT, CDR2 SQSDAQ.

The chain has TRBV5-4 and TRBJ1-3, with a weak D call TRBD1 (5 bases). This CDR3 contains 12 residues. Trimming shortened V by 6 bases and J by 1 base, and 5 bases separated the two germline ends. Germline V gene lookup returns CDR1 SGHNT and CDR2 YYREEE (reference sequence). DNA for the CDR3: TGTGCCAGCACAGGGTCTGGAAACACCATATATTTT. Amino acids: CASTGSGNTIYF.

The gene calls are TRBV2 and TRBJ2-4; perhaps TRBD2 as D (6 bases). V was pared by 2 bases and J by 14 bases, with 13 bases between. The CDR3 consists of 12 residues. The V gene's germline CDR1 is SNHLY and CDR2 FYNNEI. The CDR3, as DNA: TGTGCCAGCAGTGAATCGGGCGGGGTTGAGTACTTC. Its protein product is CASSESGGVEYF. The full variable domain, completed using reference TRBV2 and TRBJ2-4, is EPEVTQTPSHQVTQMGQEVILRCVPISNHLYFYWYRQILGQKVEFLVSFYNNEISEKSEIFDDQFSVERPDGSNFTLKIRSTKLEDSAMYFCASSESGGVEYFGAGTRLSVL.

The rearrangement uses TRBV5-4 and TRBJ2-5; D might be TRBD2 (5 bases). This CDR3 comprises 13 residues. CDR1 SGHNT and CDR2 YYREEE come from the germline V gene (reference sequence). V was clipped by 5 bases and J by 1 base, with 9 bases between them. The CDR3 reads CASRDGVQETQYF. CDR3 coding DNA: TGTGCCAGCAGGGACGGGGTCCAAGAGACCCAGTACTTC.

The rearrangement joins TRBV5-1 to TRBJ1-1, with D unclear. V gave up 6 bases and J gave up 4 bases, with 16 bases separating them. The germline gives CDR1 SGHRS, CDR2 YFSETQ. This CDR3 comprises 14 residues. The CDR3 sequence: CASTPFGEGTEAFF. The CDR3 region has the DNA TGCGCCAGCACCCCCTTCGGTGAGGGCACTGAAGCTTTCTTT. Full variable domain (rest looked up from reference TRBV5-1 and TRBJ1-1): KAGVTQTPRYLIKTRGQQVTLSCSPISGHRSVSWYQQTPGQGLQFLFEYFSETQRNKGNFPGRFSGRQFSNSRSEMNVSTLELGDSALYLCASTPFGEGTEAFFGQGTRLTVV.